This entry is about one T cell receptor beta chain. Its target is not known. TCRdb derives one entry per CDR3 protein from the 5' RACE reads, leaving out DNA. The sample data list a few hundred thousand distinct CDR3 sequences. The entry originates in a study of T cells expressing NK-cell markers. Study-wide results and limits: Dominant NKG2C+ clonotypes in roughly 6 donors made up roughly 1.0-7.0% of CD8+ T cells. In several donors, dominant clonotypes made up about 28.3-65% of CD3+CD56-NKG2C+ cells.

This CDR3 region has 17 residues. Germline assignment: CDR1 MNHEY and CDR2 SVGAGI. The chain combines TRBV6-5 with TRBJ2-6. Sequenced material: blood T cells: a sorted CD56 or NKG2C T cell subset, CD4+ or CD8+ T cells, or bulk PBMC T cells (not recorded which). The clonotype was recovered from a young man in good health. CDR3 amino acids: CASSYTAEYSGANVLTF.